These 27 T cell receptor beta chains were all obtained from the same sample, sequenced in a study of OX40 agonist ivuxolimab in advanced cancers. Using immunoSEQ multiplex PCR, the repertoire was profiled, and TCRdb retains in-frame clones only, with some absent. The sample holds approximately 58,000 clones, 65% to 90% seen once. The material sequenced was CD4+ or CD8+ T cells sorted from blood, taken in a trial of the OX40 agonist ivuxolimab. These receptor sequences come from an adult with an advanced solid tumor such as melanoma, head and neck, liver or kidney cancer.

This chain uses TRBV18 with TRBJ2-3, with D perhaps matching TRBD1 (6 bases). The V and J ends lost 3 bases and 3 bases respectively, with 19 bases between them. The CDR3 has 17 amino acids. CDR1 and CDR2 (germline): KGHSH, LQKENI. The CDR3 sequence: CASSPSDRPIGTDTQYF. The DNA of the CDR3 is TGTGCCAGCTCACCCTCCGACAGGCCAATTGGAACAGATACGCAGTATTTT.

This clone was recorded only once. The chain has TRBV6-4 and TRBJ2-5; TRBD1 is a possible D gene (6 bases). Deletions cut 0 bases from V and 2 bases from J, with 10 bases between. The germline V gene has CDR1 MRHNA and CDR2 SNTAGT. The CDR3 consists of 15 residues. CDR3 amino acids: CASSDSGHPQETQYF. The CDR3, as DNA: TGTGCCAGCAGTGACTCGGGACATCCTCAAGAGACCCAGTACTTC.

The V gene is TRBV28, the J gene TRBJ2-7; perhaps TRBD2 as D (5 bases). V lost 5 bases to trimming and J lost 12 bases, with 23 bases between them. Germline CDR1 and CDR2: MDHEN and SYDVKM. CDR3 length equals 14 residues. Written as DNA, the CDR3 is TGTGCCAGCAGTCTAACCATTGAGATCGGGGTTGGGTACTTC. Protein: CASSLTIEIGVGYF.

This chain connects TRBV18 to TRBJ1-1, with D hard to call. V was clipped by 1 base and J by 1 base, with 7 bases between them. The CDR3 extends over 14 amino acids. Per germline, CDR1 KGHSH and CDR2 LQKENI. CDR3 loop: CASSPLKENTEAFF. The CDR3 nucleotides are TGTGCCAGCTCACCACTGAAAGAGAACACTGAAGCTTTCTTT.

This rearrangement joins TRBV19 to TRBJ1-1; no reliable D call. The CDR3 is 12 residues long. Germline lookup yields CDR1 LNHDA and CDR2 SQIVND (reference sequence). V lost 1 base and J 10 bases, leaving 10 bases between the germline ends. The DNA for the CDR3 is TGTGCCAGTAGTATAGTGGAGGGAGCAGCTTTCTTT. Protein product: CASSIVEGAAFF.

The DNA for the CDR3 is TGTGCCAGCAGCGGACGGGGGGTCTCTGGAAACACCATATATTTT. Translated, it gives CASSGRGVSGNTIYF. This chain connects TRBV4-2 to TRBJ1-3; D may be TRBD1 (5 bases). Germline V gives CDR1 LGHNA, CDR2 YNFKEQ. The CDR3 is 15 residues long. V lost 5 bases and J lost 0, with 11 bases in between.

This clone was detected only once. In nucleotides, the CDR3 is TGTGCCAGCTCACCGGCAGTCAACACCGGGGAGCTGTTTTTT. It specifies CASSPAVNTGELFF. The chain couples TRBV18 to TRBJ2-2; D gene uncertain. The CDR3 is 14 amino acids. V lost 3 bases and J lost 2, with 7 bases in between. CDR1 and CDR2 (germline): KGHSH, LQKENI.

The chain recombines TRBV11-3 with TRBJ2-5; no clear D. The germline V gene encodes CDR1 SGHNT and CDR2 YENEEA. Deletions cut 1 base from V and 4 bases from J, with 4 bases between. The CDR3 loop spans 12 amino acids. CDR3 amino acids: CASSLAGETQYF. The CDR3 DNA sequence: TGTGCCAGCAGCTTAGCTGGAGAGACCCAGTACTTC. The full variable domain, its missing parts supplied by reference TRBV11-3 and TRBJ2-5, is EAGVVQSPRYKIIEKKQPVAFWCNPISGHNTLYWYLQNLGQGPELLIRYENEEAVDDSQLPKDRFSAERLKGVDSTLKIQPAELGDSAVYLCASSLAGETQYFGPGTRLLVL.

The chain recombines TRBV11-3 with TRBJ2-1; 7 bases map to TRBD2. Germline-derived CDR1 and CDR2 are SGHNT and YENEEA. The CDR3 spans 15 residues. V lost 0 bases and J lost 6; bases outside the gene matches: 5. The CDR3 DNA follows: TGTGCCAGCAGCTTAGACGGGGGGACGGGCAATGAGCAGTTCTTC. Protein product: CASSLDGGTGNEQFF.

J is TRBJ2-7 and V is TRBV9; TRBD1 might be the D (5 bases). CDR3 length: 16 amino acids. Trimming pared 0 bases from V and 0 bases from J, leaving 13 bases between. CDR1 is SGDLS and CDR2 is YYNGEE in the germline V gene. The CDR3 here is CASSVAPQVSSYEQYF. For the CDR3, the DNA is TGTGCCAGCAGCGTAGCCCCACAGGTGAGCTCCTACGAGCAGTACTTC.

The chain couples TRBV2 to TRBJ1-1, with TRBD1 as a possible D gene (6 bases). The CDR3 sequence is 14 residues long. V dropped 6 bases and J dropped 1 base, with 12 bases sitting between them. Germline lookup yields CDR1 SNHLY and CDR2 FYNNEI. The CDR3 coding sequence is TGTGCCAGCAGGACAGGACGGGGGAACACTGAAGCTTTCTTT. It specifies CASRTGRGNTEAFF.

The table lists this clone with a count of one. The CDR3 is CASSPPRAPGFEKLFF. The CDR3 DNA is TGTGCCAGCAGCCCCCCCCGGGCCCCGGGGTTTGAAAAACTGTTTTTT. The chain carries TRBV28 and TRBJ1-4; D is unresolved. The length of the CDR3 is 16 residues. Trimming shortened V by 6 bases and J by 7 bases, and 21 bases separated the two germline ends. Germline V gene lookup returns CDR1 MDHEN and CDR2 SYDVKM.

The chain joins TRBV7-2 to TRBJ2-7, with 10 bases fitting TRBD2. The CDR3 has 14 amino acids. The J segment lost 7 bases and the V segment lost 4 bases, leaving 7 bases of the junction unmatched. Germline values: CDR1 SGHTA, CDR2 FQGNSA. This CDR3 reads CASSSNLAGAEQYF. CDR3 bases: TGTGCCAGCAGCTCCAATCTAGCGGGAGCGGAGCAGTACTTC.

The V call is TRBV10-2, the J call TRBJ2-1; D may be TRBD2 (6 bases). This CDR3 region has 16 residues. The V end lost 5 bases, the J end lost 0 bases, and 14 bases lay between the germline ends. CDR1 and CDR2 (germline): WSHSY, SAAADI. The chain's CDR3 is CASSFHSGHSYNEQFF. CDR3 sequence (DNA): TGCGCCAGCAGTTTTCATAGCGGCCACTCCTACAATGAGCAGTTCTTC.

The rearrangement links TRBV5-4 to TRBJ1-5, with D perhaps TRBD1 (5 bases). Germline-derived CDR1 and CDR2 are SGHNT and YYREEE (reference sequence). The CDR3 length is 15 residues. Deletions cut 4 bases from V and 7 bases from J, with 18 bases between. In nucleotides, the CDR3 is TGTGCCAGCAGCATGGGTCGGGGGTCCGGGCAGCCCCAGCATTTT. This encodes CASSMGRGSGQPQHF.

This sequence joins TRBV6-1 and TRBJ1-1; 8 nucleotides line up with TRBD1. The length of the CDR3 is 15 residues. From germline, CDR1 is MNHNS and CDR2 SASEGT. V dropped 3 bases and J dropped 0; count of bases not matched to a gene: 3. The DNA of the CDR3 is TGTGCCAGCAGTGATCCAGGGGGCATGAACACTGAAGCTTTCTTT. Translating it yields CASSDPGGMNTEAFF.

The chain joins TRBV2 to TRBJ1-1; tentative D call: TRBD1 (5 bases). Between the trimmed V and J ends, which lost 2 bases and 0 bases, there was a span of 10 bases. CDR1 and CDR2 (germline): SNHLY, FYNNEI. The CDR3 sequence is 15 residues long. CDR3: CASSESGPMNTEAFF. CDR3 nucleotides: TGTGCCAGCAGTGAATCAGGGCCCATGAACACTGAAGCTTTCTTT.

V usage is TRBV27 and J usage is TRBJ2-1; D is unclear. V was pared by 3 bases and J by 8 bases, with 20 bases between. This CDR3 region has 16 residues. Germline-derived CDR1 and CDR2 are MNHEY and SMNVEV (reference sequence). CDR3 coding DNA: TGTGCCAGCAGTTTCCGGCCTAGTCTGAAGGTCGATGAGCAGTTCTTC. This gives the protein CASSFRPSLKVDEQFF.

CDR3 nucleotide sequence: TGTGCCAGCAGCATAAGACAGGGGCAGTTCTTC. Translation: CASSIRQGQFF. The rearrangement links TRBV7-2 to TRBJ2-1; TRBD1 matches 7 bases. Losses at the gene ends were 5 bases for V and 12 bases for J; bases not matched to a gene: 4. The V gene's germline CDR1 is SGHTA and CDR2 FQGNSA. This CDR3 spans 11 amino acids.

With respect to this clone: Other nucleotide sequences in the sample specify the same CDR3. The genes are TRBV4-1 and TRBJ2-3; D unclear. Germline-derived CDR1 and CDR2 are MGHRA and YSYEKL. V lost 1 base, J lost 6 bases, and 8 bases lay in between. This CDR3 comprises 13 residues. The CDR3 coding sequence is TGCGCCAGCAGCCAAGCTCCTTGGGATACGCAGTATTTT. Translated: CASSQAPWDTQYF.

This chain links TRBV10-1 with TRBJ1-2; D is possibly TRBD1 (6 bases). Germline V gives CDR1 WNHNN, CDR2 SYGVQD (reference sequence). The CDR3 contains 15 residues. Trimming shortened V by 6 bases and J by 5 bases, and 19 bases separated the two germline ends. Here the CDR3 reads CASSFGDTECYGYTF. The CDR3 nucleotides read TGCGCCAGCAGCTTCGGGGACACGGAATGTTATGGCTACACCTTC.

V usage is TRBV9 and J usage is TRBJ2-1; no definite D call. With 0 bases removed from V and 5 bases from J, the gap between germline ends came to 9 bases. CDR1 SGDLS and CDR2 YYNGEE come from the germline V gene. CDR3 length: 14 amino acids. In nucleotides, the CDR3 is TGTGCCAGCAGCGTAGCTCCCTTAAACAATGAGCAGTTCTTC. Its protein is CASSVAPLNNEQFF.

The CDR3 nucleotides are TGTGCCAGTAGTGCTTCGGGACTAGTGAGCTCCTACGAGCAGTACTTC. Amino acids: CASSASGLVSSYEQYF. The chain employs TRBV19 and TRBJ2-7; the match to TRBD2 covers 8 bases. V gave up 5 bases and J gave up 0 bases; unmatched junction bases: 9. The germline CDR1 and CDR2 sequences are LNHDA and SQIVND (reference sequence). The CDR3 is 16 amino acids.

The CDR3 reads CASSPLGHPNSPLHF. The CDR3, as DNA: TGCGCCAGCAGCCCACTTGGACACCCAAATTCACCCCTCCACTTT. V is TRBV4-1 and J is TRBJ1-6, with TRBD1 as a possible D gene (5 bases). Trimming cost V 4 bases and J 7 bases, with 14 bases left between them. Germline-derived CDR1 and CDR2 are MGHRA and YSYEKL. There are 15 residues in the CDR3.

This clone was recorded once. V is TRBV4-1 and J is TRBJ2-3; D gene uncertain. The CDR3 runs to 15 residues. V shed 0 bases and J shed 0 bases, with 7 bases lying between them. Per germline, CDR1 MGHRA and CDR2 YSYEKL. The chain's CDR3 is CASSQDGASTDTQYF. The DNA of the CDR3 is TGCGCCAGCAGCCAAGACGGAGCTAGCACAGATACGCAGTATTTT.

The chain uses TRBV5-1 and TRBJ2-2, with D uncertain. The germline V and J ends were trimmed by 0 bases and 3 bases, with 9 bases remaining between them. This CDR3 has 15 amino acids. The germline V gene has CDR1 SGHRS and CDR2 YFSETQ. In DNA, the CDR3 is TGCGCCAGCAGCTTGGGGTCAGGAGACACCGGGGAGCTGTTTTTT. It encodes CASSLGSGDTGELFF.

DNA of the CDR3: TGTGCCAGCAGTCTCAGGGAGAACACTGAAGCTTTCTTT. Protein sequence: CASSLRENTEAFF. The chain couples TRBV11-2 to TRBJ1-1; D may be TRBD1 (5 bases). Trimming stripped 6 bases from V and 1 base from J, with 9 bases between. The CDR3 loop spans 13 amino acids. CDR1 is SGHAT and CDR2 is FQNNGV in the germline V gene.